This T cell receptor (beta chain) derives from a study of CDR3 diversity in severe acne. Germline V gene sequence: CDR1 SGHRS, CDR2 YFSETQ. Trimming took 6 bases from V and 0 from J, leaving 7 bases between them. The CDR3 has 13 amino acids. TCRdb passed the PCR reads through MiXCR, listing each CDR3 protein once. The sample has some 85,000 distinct CDR3 sequences, about 53% seen once. Ten or more counts support this clonotype. The specimen was blood. The sequence derives from a male donor with severe acne vulgaris. The chain uses TRBV5-1 and TRBJ1-3; D not certain. CDR3 protein: CASKMHSGNTIYF. CDR3 sequence (DNA): TGCGCCAGCAAGATGCACTCTGGAAACACCATATATTTT.